This T cell receptor (beta chain) was documented in a study of OX40 agonist ivuxolimab in advanced cancers. At the level of the study: Patients received intravenous ivuxolimab every 2 weeks at 0.01 to 10 mg/kg.

Peripheral blood came from all dose cohorts at three timepoints. Germline values: CDR1 SGHTA, CDR2 FQGTGA. This CDR3 contains 14 residues. Germline trimming cut 1 base from V and 5 bases from J; bases unmatched to any gene: 4. Libraries were prepared by immunoSEQ multiplex PCR; TCRdb keeps only in-frame clonotypes and omits some of them. There are some 100,000 clones in the sample; 80% to 95% occur only once, and 0.54% lies in the top ten. The sample consisted of CD4+ or CD8+ T cells sorted from blood, taken in a trial of the OX40 agonist ivuxolimab. The chain combines TRBV7-3 with TRBJ1-1; 7 positions agree with TRBD1. This TCR came from an adult with an advanced solid tumor such as melanoma, head and neck, liver or kidney cancer. In DNA, the CDR3 is TGTGCCAGCAGCTTAAGCAGGGGGGATACTGAAGCTTTCTTT. It translates to CASSLSRGDTEAFF. Drawing the rest from reference TRBV7-3 and TRBJ1-1, the complete variable domain is GAGVSQTPSNKVTEKGKYVELRCDPISGHTALYWYRQSLGQGPEFLIYFQGTGAADDSGLPNDRFFAVRPEGSVSTLKIQRTERGDSAVYLCASSLSRGDTEAFFGQGTRLTVV.